These 6 T cell receptor beta chains share one sample of origin, sequenced in a study of blood T cells in healthy people across ages. Primers used in a second PCR of about 6 to 11 cycles were a sample-barcoded 5' primer and a J-beta primer mix. Each CDR3 protein gets one entry after TCRdb re-called the 5' RACE reads with MiXCR. The table has approximately 800,000 distinct CDR3 sequences, 62% seen once. The material sequenced was blood. Every receptor here comes from a young man in good health.

The rearrangement links TRBV7-2 to TRBJ2-5, with 8 bases matching TRBD1. The germline CDR1 and CDR2 sequences are SGHTA and FQGNSA. The CDR3 is 16 residues long. Losses at the gene ends were 1 base for V and 5 bases for J; bases not matched to a gene: 9. The CDR3, as DNA: TGTGCCAGCAGCTTAGGTGACAGGGGATGGAAGGAGACCCAGTACTTC. It specifies CASSLGDRGWKETQYF. Full variable domain (remainder filled in from reference TRBV7-2 and TRBJ2-5): GAGVSQSPSNKVTEKGKDVELRCDPISGHTALYWYRQSLGQGLEFLIYFQGNSAPDKSGLPSDRFSAERTGGSVSTLTIQRTQQEDSAVYLCASSLGDRGWKETQYFGPGTRLLVL.

This chain joins TRBV11-2 and TRBJ2-5; D is tentatively TRBD1 or TRBD2 (5 bases each). TRBJ2-7 matches the DNA end more closely, so the J call is doubtful. CDR1 is SGHAT and CDR2 is FQNNGV in the germline V gene. The CDR3 is 16 amino acids. The CDR3 is CASSWGRLNANYEQYF. The CDR3 DNA reads as TGTGCCAGCAGCTGGGGACGGCTAAATGCGAACTACGAGCAGTACTTC.

V gene TRBV4-1 combines with J gene TRBJ2-7; D is possibly TRBD1 or TRBD2 (6 bases each). V lost 0 bases to trimming and J lost 1 base, with 19 bases between them. CDR1 and CDR2 (germline): MGHRA, YSYEKL. CDR3 length equals 18 residues. The CDR3 here is CASSQDPPTGTASYEQYF. The CDR3 DNA sequence: TGCGCCAGCAGCCAAGATCCCCCTACAGGGACTGCATCCTACGAGCAGTACTTC.

This sequence joins TRBV15 and TRBJ2-1; D gene uncertain. The germline V gene encodes CDR1 LNHNV and CDR2 YYDKDF (reference sequence). Deletions cut 3 bases from V and 1 base from J, with 7 bases between. This CDR3 has 14 amino acids. CDR3 in amino acids: CATSRPPSYNEQFF. The DNA of the CDR3 is TGTGCCACCAGCAGGCCTCCTTCCTACAATGAGCAGTTCTTC.

This sequence joins TRBV7-9 and TRBJ2-1; no clear D gene. Germline assignment: CDR1 SEHNR and CDR2 FQNEAQ (reference sequence). The CDR3 runs to 16 residues. Between the trimmed V and J ends, which lost 5 bases and 3 bases, there was a span of 17 bases. The CDR3 DNA is TGTGCCAGCAGCCAGTGGGGTCGGGCAAACTACAATGAGCAGTTCTTC. Translated, it gives CASSQWGRANYNEQFF.

This sequence joins TRBV29-1 and TRBJ2-7; TRBD2 is a possible D gene (5 bases). Germline V gives CDR1 SQVTM, CDR2 ANQGSEA. CDR3 length: 13 amino acids. V was cut by 6 bases and J by 2 bases, with 14 bases left in between. The CDR3 region is CSVLGGQTYEQYF. CDR3 bases: TGCAGCGTCCTCGGAGGTCAAACCTACGAGCAGTACTTC.